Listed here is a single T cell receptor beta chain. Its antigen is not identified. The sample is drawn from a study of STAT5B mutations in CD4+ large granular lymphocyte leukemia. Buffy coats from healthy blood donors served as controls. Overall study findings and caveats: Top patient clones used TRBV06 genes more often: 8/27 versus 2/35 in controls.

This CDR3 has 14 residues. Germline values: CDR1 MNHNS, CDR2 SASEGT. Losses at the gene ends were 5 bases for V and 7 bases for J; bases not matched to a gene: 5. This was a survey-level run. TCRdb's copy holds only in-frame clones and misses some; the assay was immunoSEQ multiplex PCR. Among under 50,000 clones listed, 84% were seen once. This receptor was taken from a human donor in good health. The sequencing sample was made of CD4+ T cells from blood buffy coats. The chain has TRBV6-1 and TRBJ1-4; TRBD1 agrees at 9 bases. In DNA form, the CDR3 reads TGTGCCAGCAGTAGCGGACAGGGGATTGAAAAACTGTTTTTT. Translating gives CASSSGQGIEKLFF.